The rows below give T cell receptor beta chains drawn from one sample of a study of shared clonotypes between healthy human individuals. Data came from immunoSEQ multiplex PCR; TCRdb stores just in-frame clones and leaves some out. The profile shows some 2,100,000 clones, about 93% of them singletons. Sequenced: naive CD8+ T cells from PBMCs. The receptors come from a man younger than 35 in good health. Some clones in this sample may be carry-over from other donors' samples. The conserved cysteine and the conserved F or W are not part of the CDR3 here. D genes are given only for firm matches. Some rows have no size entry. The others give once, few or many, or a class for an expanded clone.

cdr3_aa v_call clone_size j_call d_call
ASRNAGTLKYGYT TRBV28 NA TRBJ1-2 NA
SVEGLAFNEQF TRBV29-1 NA TRBJ2-1 TRBD2
ASSLFPSPTTDTQY TRBV28 NA TRBJ2-3 NA
ASSDRQGPPGDTQY TRBV27 NA TRBJ2-3 TRBD1
ASSLRLAGGF TRBV5-6 NA TRBJ2-1 TRBD2
ASSQDARGSYEQY TRBV4-3 once TRBJ2-7 NA
ASTRRRALYGYT TRBV28 NA TRBJ1-2 NA
ASSNETSGRVCGANVLT TRBV21-1 once TRBJ2-6 NA
ASSLPGRGYGYT TRBV28 NA TRBJ1-2 NA
ASIDPPDSFYGYT TRBV7-9 NA TRBJ1-2 NA
ASSFPTGEAGELF TRBV28 NA TRBJ2-2 NA
ASSLYSATNGQGHYEQY TRBV7-2 NA TRBJ2-7 TRBD1
ASSLYSGAGDTQY TRBV28 NA TRBJ2-3 NA
ASSLGVGEAF TRBV7-3 NA TRBJ1-1 NA
ASSREVDSYEQY TRBV6-4 once TRBJ2-7 TRBD2
ASGLSGSNQPQH TRBV12-5 NA TRBJ1-5 NA